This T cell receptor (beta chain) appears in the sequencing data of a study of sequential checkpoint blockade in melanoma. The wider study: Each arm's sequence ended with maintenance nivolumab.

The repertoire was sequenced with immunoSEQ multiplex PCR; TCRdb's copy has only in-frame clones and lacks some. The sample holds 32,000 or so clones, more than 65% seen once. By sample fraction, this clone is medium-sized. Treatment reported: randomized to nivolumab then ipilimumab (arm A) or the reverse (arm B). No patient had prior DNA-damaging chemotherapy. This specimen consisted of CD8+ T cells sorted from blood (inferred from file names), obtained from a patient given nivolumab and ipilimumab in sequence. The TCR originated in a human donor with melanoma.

This CDR3 is CASSPTGSGNTIYF. CDR3 bases: TGTGCCAGCAGCCCGACAGGCTCTGGAAACACCATATATTTT. V and J are TRBV7-3 and TRBJ1-3; perhaps TRBD1 as D (6 bases). Germline-derived CDR1 and CDR2 are SGHTA and FQGTGA. The ends were cut back, 5 bases at V and 0 bases at J, with 8 bases in the middle. The CDR3 consists of 14 residues.